This T cell receptor (beta chain) was identified in a study of blood T cell repertoires in COVID-19. This clone appeared a single time. This CDR3 region has 14 residues. The V end was cut by 0 bases, the J end by 0 bases, with 9 bases between. Germline V gene data show CDR1 as SQVTM and CDR2 as ANQGSEA. This table comes from immunoSEQ multiplex PCR, and its TCRdb copy is limited to in-frame clones, with some not included. The sample holds approximately 250,000 clones, 86% seen once. The sequence was collected from a man younger than 45 who had recovered from COVID-19. The V gene is TRBV29-1, the J gene TRBJ2-7; no clear D. Source material: peripheral blood. CDR3 sequence reads: CSVEDRRVSYEQYF. The CDR3 DNA sequence: TGCAGCGTTGAAGATCGGAGAGTCTCCTACGAGCAGTACTTC.